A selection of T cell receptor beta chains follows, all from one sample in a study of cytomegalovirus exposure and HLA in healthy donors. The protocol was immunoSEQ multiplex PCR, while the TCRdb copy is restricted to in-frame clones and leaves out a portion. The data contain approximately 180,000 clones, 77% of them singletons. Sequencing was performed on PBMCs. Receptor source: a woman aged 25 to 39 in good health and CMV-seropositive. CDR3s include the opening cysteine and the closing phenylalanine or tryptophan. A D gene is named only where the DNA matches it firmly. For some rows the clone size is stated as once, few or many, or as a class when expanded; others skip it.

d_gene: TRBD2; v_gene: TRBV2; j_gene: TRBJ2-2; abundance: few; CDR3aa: CASGRARYTGELFF; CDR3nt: TGTGCCAGCGGGAGGGCCCGTTACACCGGGGAGCTGTTTTTT
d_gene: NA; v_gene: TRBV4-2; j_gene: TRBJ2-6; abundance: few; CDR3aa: CASSQPGHSGANVLTF; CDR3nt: TGTGCCAGCAGCCAACCAGGGCACTCTGGGGCCAACGTCCTGACTTTC
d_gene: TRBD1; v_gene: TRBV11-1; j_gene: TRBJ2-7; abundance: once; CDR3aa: CASSLGQVAYEQYF; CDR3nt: TGTGCCAGCAGCCTCGGACAGGTCGCCTACGAGCAGTACTTC
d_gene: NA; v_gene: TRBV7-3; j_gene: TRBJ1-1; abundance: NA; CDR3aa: CASSFRDGGEAFF; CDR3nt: TGTGCCAGCAGCTTCCGGGACGGGGGTGAAGCTTTCTTT
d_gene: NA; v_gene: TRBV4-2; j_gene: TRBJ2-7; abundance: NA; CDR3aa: CASSQGQAYEQYF; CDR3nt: TGTGCCAGCAGCCAAGGACAGGCCTACGAGCAGTACTTC
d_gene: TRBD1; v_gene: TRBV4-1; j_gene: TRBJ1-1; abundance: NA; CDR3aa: CASSQGTGEPEAFF; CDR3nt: TGCGCCAGCAGCCAGGGCACAGGGGAGCCTGAAGCTTTCTTT
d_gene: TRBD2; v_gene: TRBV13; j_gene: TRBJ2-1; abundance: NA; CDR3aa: CASSLGGRALNEQFF; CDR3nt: TGTGCCAGCAGCTTAGGCGGGAGGGCCCTGAATGAGCAGTTCTTC
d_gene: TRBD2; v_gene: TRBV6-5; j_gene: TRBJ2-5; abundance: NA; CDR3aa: CASSTSGKETQYF; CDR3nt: TGTGCCAGTTCGACTAGCGGAAAAGAGACCCAGTACTTC
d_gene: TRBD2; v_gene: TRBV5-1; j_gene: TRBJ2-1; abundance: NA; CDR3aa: CASSFTSGLYNEQFF; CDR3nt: TGCGCCAGCAGCTTTACTAGCGGCTTATACAATGAGCAGTTCTTC
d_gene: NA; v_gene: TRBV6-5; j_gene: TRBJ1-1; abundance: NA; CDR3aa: CASSYSGGVNTEAFF; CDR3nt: TGTGCCAGCAGTTACTCAGGAGGGGTAAACACTGAAGCTTTCTTT
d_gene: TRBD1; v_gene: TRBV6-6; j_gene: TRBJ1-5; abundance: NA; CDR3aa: CASSYQGQGGGHF; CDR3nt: TGTGCCAGCAGTTACCAAGGACAGGGAGGGGGGCATTTT
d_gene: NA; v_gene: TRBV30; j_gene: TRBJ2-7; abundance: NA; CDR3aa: CAWKSPPAYEQYF; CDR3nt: TGTGCCTGGAAATCCCCCCCGGCCTACGAGCAGTACTTC
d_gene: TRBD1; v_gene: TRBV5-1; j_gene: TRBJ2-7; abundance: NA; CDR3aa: CASSFSGQSSEQYF; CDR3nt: TGCGCCAGCAGCTTTTCGGGACAGTCCTCCGAGCAGTACTTC
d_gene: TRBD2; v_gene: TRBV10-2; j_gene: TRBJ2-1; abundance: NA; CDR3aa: CAIRLAGGRDEQFF; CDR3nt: TGCGCCATCCGACTAGCGGGAGGCCGCGATGAGCAGTTCTTC
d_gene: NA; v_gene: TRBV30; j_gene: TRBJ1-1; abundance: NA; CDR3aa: CATREVGTEAFF; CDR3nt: TGTGCCACCAGAGAGGTGGGCACTGAAGCTTTCTTT
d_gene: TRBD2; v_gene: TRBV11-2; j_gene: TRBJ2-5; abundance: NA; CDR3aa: CASSLDRAGAGETQYF; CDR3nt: TGTGCCAGCAGCTTAGATCGGGCGGGAGCAGGGGAGACCCAGTACTTC
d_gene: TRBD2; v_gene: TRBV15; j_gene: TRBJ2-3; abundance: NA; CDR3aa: CATSRGGTSGSTDTQYF; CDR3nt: TGTGCCACCAGCAGAGGAGGGACTAGCGGGAGCACAGATACGCAGTATTTT
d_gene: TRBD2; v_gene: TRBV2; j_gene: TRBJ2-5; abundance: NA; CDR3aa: CASSGNSGRAEETQYF; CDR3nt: TGTGCCAGCAGTGGCAATAGCGGGAGGGCCGAAGAGACCCAGTACTTC
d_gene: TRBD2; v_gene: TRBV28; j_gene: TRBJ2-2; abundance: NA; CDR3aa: CASSPPGGLAGVFAGELFF; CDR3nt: TGTGCCAGCAGTCCTCCGGGGGGACTAGCGGGAGTCTTCGCCGGGGAGCTGTTTTTT
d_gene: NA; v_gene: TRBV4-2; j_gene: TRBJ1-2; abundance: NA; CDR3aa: CASSQDPQTNYGYTF; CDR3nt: TGTGCCAGCAGCCAAGACCCACAGACTAACTATGGCTACACCTTC
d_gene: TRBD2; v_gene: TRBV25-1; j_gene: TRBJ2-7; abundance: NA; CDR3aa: CASSEWGTGTSLEEQYF; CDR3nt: TGTGCCAGCAGTGAATGGGGGACCGGGACTAGCCTCGAGGAGCAGTACTTC
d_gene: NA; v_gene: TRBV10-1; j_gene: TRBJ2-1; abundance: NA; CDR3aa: CASSELLSGYNEQFF; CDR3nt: TGCGCCAGCAGTGAGTTACTAAGCGGATACAATGAGCAGTTCTTC
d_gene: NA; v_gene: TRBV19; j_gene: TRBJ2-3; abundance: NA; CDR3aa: CASSIVGTLGLDTQYF; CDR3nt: TGTGCCAGTAGTATAGTAGGGACTCTTGGACTGGATACGCAGTATTTT
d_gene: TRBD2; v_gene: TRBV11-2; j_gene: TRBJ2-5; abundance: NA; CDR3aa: CASSTREGRETQYF; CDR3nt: TGTGCCAGCAGCACGCGGGAGGGCCGAGAGACCCAGTACTTC